One sample yielded the 5 T cell receptor beta chains listed below, sequenced in a study of Tregs in tolerant kidney transplant recipients. Their antigens are not known. The method was immunoSEQ multiplex PCR; TCRdb's version includes in-frame clones alone and lacks a portion of them. The sample shows about 31,000 clones, approximately 83% of them seen only once. What was sequenced was Tregs from blood cultured with allogeneic cells. The source of these receptors is a human donor in good health.

The chain joins TRBV5-1 to TRBJ1-1, with a tentative D call TRBD1 (5 bases). The CDR3 is 14 amino acids. Per germline, CDR1 SGHRS and CDR2 YFSETQ. V lost 7 bases to trimming and J lost 0 bases, with 13 bases between them. CDR3 in amino acids: CASHAGTVNTEAFF. In DNA, the CDR3 is TGCGCCAGCCACGCCGGGACGGTGAACACTGAAGCTTTCTTT.

This clone showed up just a few times. The chain carries TRBV27 and TRBJ1-5; tentative D call: TRBD1 (5 bases). V was pared by 6 bases and J by 6 bases, with 9 bases between. CDR1 is MNHEY, CDR2 SMNVEV, per germline (reference sequence). The length of the CDR3 is 12 residues. The CDR3 region has the DNA TGTGCCAGCAGGGCAAGGGGTCAGCCCCAGCATTTT. This gives the protein CASRARGQPQHF.

The V gene is TRBV2, the J gene TRBJ1-1; TRBD1 might be the D (6 bases). Trimming took 5 bases from V and 5 from J, leaving 21 bases between them. This CDR3 has 16 residues. Germline V lookup: CDR1 SNHLY, CDR2 FYNNEI. CDR3 region: CASSSTDRGEWTEAFF. The CDR3, as DNA: TGTGCCAGCAGTTCCACGGACAGAGGGGAGTGGACTGAAGCTTTCTTT.

This chain links TRBV6-1 with TRBJ2-3; unclear D gene. Germline-derived CDR1 and CDR2 are MNHNS and SASEGT. V lost 6 bases, J lost 6 bases, and 7 bases lay in between. The CDR3 loop spans 11 amino acids. This chain's CDR3 is CASSIMDTQYF. The DNA of the CDR3 is TGTGCCAGCAGCATTATGGATACGCAGTATTTT.

V usage is TRBV15 and J usage is TRBJ2-7; no clear D gene. Trimming stripped 1 base from V and 5 bases from J, with 6 bases between. The CDR3 has 12 amino acids. Germline CDR1 reads LNHNV; CDR2 reads YYDKDF (reference sequence). Here the CDR3 DNA reads TGTGCCACCAGCAGAGTGGGGAACGAGCAGTACTTC. The encoded protein is CATSRVGNEQYF.